A single sample gave rise to the 18 T cell receptor beta chains below, sequenced in a study of cytomegalovirus exposure and HLA in healthy donors. Both 60 Vbeta primers and 13 Jbeta primers went into the PCR. Libraries were prepared by immunoSEQ multiplex PCR; TCRdb keeps only in-frame clonotypes and omits some of them. The repertoire has about 200,000 clones, roughly three quarters of them found once; the top ten carry around 0.42%. Material: PBMCs. All receptors derive from a male donor in good health and CMV-seropositive.

The rearrangement joins TRBV5-4 to TRBJ1-4, with TRBD1 matching 7 bases. Germline CDR1 SGHNT, CDR2 YYREEE (reference sequence). J gave up 5 bases and V 2 bases, and 6 bases lay outside the gene matches. This CDR3 comprises 15 residues. This chain's CDR3 is CASSFSGQENEKLFF. Here the CDR3 DNA reads TGTGCCAGCAGCTTCTCCGGACAGGAGAATGAAAAACTGTTTTTT.

V usage is TRBV5-1 and J usage is TRBJ1-4; D perhaps matches TRBD1 (6 bases). The CDR3 loop spans 15 amino acids. Germline CDR1 reads SGHRS; CDR2 reads YFSETQ. V gave up 4 bases and J gave up 7 bases, with 17 bases separating them. CDR3 DNA: TGCGCCAGCAGCCAACAGGGCTTCGTGTCTGAAAAACTGTTTTTT. This encodes CASSQQGFVSEKLFF.

This chain joins TRBV5-8 and TRBJ2-5; TRBD2 agrees at 12 bases. CDR1 and CDR2 (germline): SGHTS, YDEGEE. V shed 4 bases, J shed 4 bases, and the junction held 11 bases outside the gene matches. This CDR3 region has 17 residues. CDR3 nucleotide sequence: TGTGCCAGCAGCCGGGGACTAGCGGGTGGTATGGGAGAGACCCAGTACTTC. Protein product: CASSRGLAGGMGETQYF.

The chain carries TRBV16 and TRBJ2-7, with D perhaps matching TRBD2 (5 bases). This CDR3 comprises 16 residues. Germline CDR1 reads KGHSY; CDR2 reads FQNENV. V was clipped by 3 bases and J by 3 bases, with 18 bases between them. CDR3 nucleotide sequence: TGTGCCAGCAGCCAGTTCCCACGGGGAAAAGTCTACGAGCAGTACTTC. Protein sequence: CASSQFPRGKVYEQYF.

This clone is a singleton in its sample. The CDR3 DNA sequence: TGCAGCGTTAGCCAGGGGGTGGATACGCAGTATTTT. This translates into CSVSQGVDTQYF. The chain couples TRBV29-1 to TRBJ2-3; 7 bases match TRBD1. CDR3 size: 12 residues. Germline V CDR1 and CDR2: SQVTM, ANQGSEA. With 5 bases clipped from V and 6 bases from J, the junction kept 5 bases outside the gene matches.

The J gene is TRBJ1-1, the V gene TRBV12-1; the table gives TRBD1 as D, unverified against the DNA. TRBV12-1 is classified as a pseudogene. This CDR3 spans 15 amino acids. The CDR3 nucleotides read TGTGCCAGCAGCTTTGGGGACAGAGGGGCCCCTGAAGCTTTCTTT. Amino acids: CASSFGDRGAPEAFF.

The chain couples TRBV28 to TRBJ1-5; no clear D gene. Trimming stripped 7 bases from V and 9 bases from J, with 16 bases between. Per the germline V gene, CDR1 is MDHEN and CDR2 is SYDVKM. The CDR3 has 13 amino acids. As DNA, the CDR3 is TGTGCCAGCACCTCTCCCGGGGTGTTGCCCCAGCATTTT. Translated: CASTSPGVLPQHF.

The CDR3 protein is CASSAPAAFAGEQTQYF. CDR3 DNA sequence: TGTGCCAGCAGCGCCCCAGCCGCGTTCGCGGGGGAGCAGACCCAGTACTTC. The V gene is TRBV9, the J gene TRBJ2-5; 7 bases are shared with TRBD2. The ends lost 3 bases at V and 6 bases at J; junction bases unmatched: 17. Per germline, CDR1 SGDLS and CDR2 YYNGEE. This CDR3 contains 17 residues.

J is TRBJ2-5 and V is TRBV4-2, with 7 bases that match TRBD2. This CDR3 has 15 residues. Germline values: CDR1 LGHNA, CDR2 YNFKEQ. J gave up 0 bases and V 2 bases, and 3 bases lay outside the gene matches. The CDR3 DNA reads as TGTGCCAGCAGCCAACCGGGGACTAACCAAGAGACCCAGTACTTC. The encoded protein is CASSQPGTNQETQYF.

The rearrangement uses TRBV11-3 and TRBJ2-1; 11 bases agree with TRBD1. V was pared by 4 bases and J by 8 bases, with 4 bases of the junction left unmatched. Germline CDR1 SGHNT, CDR2 YENEEA. The CDR3 is 14 residues long. For the CDR3, the DNA is TGTGCCAGCAGCTCCGGGACAGGGGGTGATGAGCAGTTCTTC. Protein sequence: CASSSGTGGDEQFF.

The chain couples TRBV7-2 to TRBJ1-2; D possibly corresponds to TRBD1 (5 bases). In germline, CDR1 is SGHTA, CDR2 FQGNSA. The CDR3 consists of 13 residues. V dropped 7 bases and J dropped 3 bases, with 12 bases sitting between them. DNA of the CDR3: TGTGCCAGCACCCTCCAAGGGGACTATGGCTACACCTTC. Translating it yields CASTLQGDYGYTF.

The CDR3 DNA reads as TGTGCCAGTAGCTTCAGTCAAATCAGCTCCTACGAGCAGTACTTC. Translated: CASSFSQISSYEQYF. The J gene is TRBJ2-7, the V gene TRBV19, with D uncertain. Looked up from germline, CDR1 is LNHDA and CDR2 is SQIVND (reference sequence). With 6 bases removed from V and 0 bases from J, the gap between germline ends came to 15 bases. The CDR3 is 15 residues long.

This rearrangement joins TRBV4-2 to TRBJ1-4, with D uncertain. Germline CDR1 reads LGHNA; CDR2 reads YNFKEQ. Trimming removed 2 bases from V and 0 bases from J, with 10 bases in between. The CDR3 covers 16 residues. The DNA for the CDR3 is TGTGCCAGCAGCCAAAGTATGAGTGCAACTAATGAAAAACTGTTTTTT. This encodes CASSQSMSATNEKLFF.

This chain connects TRBV19 to TRBJ1-4, with D possibly being TRBD1 (5 bases). The CDR3 consists of 14 residues. V dropped 4 bases and J dropped 5 bases, with 11 bases sitting between them. Germline V lookup: CDR1 LNHDA, CDR2 SQIVND (reference sequence). The CDR3 sequence: CASSKAGSNEKLFF. The DNA of the CDR3 is TGTGCCAGTAGTAAGGCAGGGTCGAATGAAAAACTGTTTTTT.

The V call is TRBV5-4, the J call TRBJ2-7, with 7 nucleotides matching TRBD2. The junction had 18 bases not matched to a gene; V was cut back by 6 bases and J by 0 bases. Germline V gene lookup returns CDR1 SGHNT and CDR2 YYREEE (reference sequence). The length of the CDR3 is 18 residues. The DNA of the CDR3 is TGTGCCAGCATCCGCCCTAGGGCGGGGGACGTCTCCTCCTACGAGCAGTACTTC. Its translation is CASIRPRAGDVSSYEQYF.

This clone was recorded once. This chain joins TRBV18 and TRBJ2-1; possible D gene TRBD1, 5 bases. Between the trimmed V and J ends, which lost 3 bases and 0 bases, there was a span of 12 bases. The CDR3 loop spans 16 amino acids. The germline gives CDR1 KGHSH, CDR2 LQKENI. The CDR3 DNA sequence: TGTGCCAGCTCACCTCTTGACAGAGTCTCCTACAATGAGCAGTTCTTC. Translating it yields CASSPLDRVSYNEQFF.

V and J are TRBV14 and TRBJ2-1; TRBD2 agrees at 8 bases. Trimming at V came to 4 bases and at J to 8 bases, leaving 7 bases not matched to a gene. The CDR3 is 14 amino acids. Germline V gene sequence: CDR1 SGHDN, CDR2 FVKESK. CDR3 region: CASSRGLASDEQFF. The CDR3 DNA sequence: TGTGCCAGCAGCCGCGGACTAGCAAGCGATGAGCAGTTCTTC.

This clone showed up just once. The chain couples TRBV6-1 to TRBJ1-2, with a possible D match to TRBD1 (5 bases). Germline lookup yields CDR1 MNHNS and CDR2 SASEGT. V shed 6 bases and J shed 2 bases, with 7 bases lying between them. There are 12 residues in the CDR3. In DNA form, the CDR3 reads TGTGCCAGCAGGGACATGAACTATGGCTACACCTTC. It codes for CASRDMNYGYTF.